This is a list of T cell receptor beta chains from one sample in a study of graft-versus-host responses after intestinal transplantation. Profiling relied on immunoSEQ multiplex PCR, and the TCRdb table lists in-frame clones only, not all of them. The table shows 11,000 to 15,000 clones, with approximately 80% occurring only once. The sequencing here drew on ileum tissue, taken approximately 27 days after intestinal transplant. All receptors come from a human patient who received an intestinal transplant, so some T cells may come from the graft donor. Each CDR3 is given with its conserved first and last residue.

v_call: TRBV18; cdr3_length: 16; cdr3_aa: CASSPQSTGGGYGYTF
v_call: TRBV5-1; cdr3_length: 15; cdr3_aa: CASSLQDDPGDTQYF
v_call: TRBV7-9; cdr3_length: 17; cdr3_aa: CASSLKLGGSSYNEQFF
v_call: TRBV4-1; cdr3_length: 13; cdr3_aa: CASRLTGGNGYTF
v_call: TRBV7-8; cdr3_length: 16; cdr3_aa: CASSPNTLGSTDTQYF
v_call: TRBV5-4; cdr3_length: 14; cdr3_aa: CASSAVSGANVLTF
v_call: TRBV19; cdr3_length: 11; cdr3_aa: CASRLDRGYTF
v_call: TRBV7-9; cdr3_length: 14; cdr3_aa: CASSLSGGLNEQFF
v_call: TRBV15; cdr3_length: 15; cdr3_aa: CATSRDGQFGNTIYF
v_call: TRBV6-6; cdr3_length: 16; cdr3_aa: CASSYLRAVSNQPQHF
v_call: TRBV10-3; cdr3_length: 17; cdr3_aa: CAISEGYAGGPQDTQYF
v_call: TRBV4-1; cdr3_length: 15; cdr3_aa: CASSHGTVRNSPLHF
v_call: TRBV7-2; cdr3_length: 12; cdr3_aa: CASSSYREGYTF
v_call: TRBV6-1; cdr3_length: 13; cdr3_aa: CASSDTSHTEAFF
v_call: TRBV19; cdr3_length: 13; cdr3_aa: CASSIQGGYGYTF
v_call: TRBV10-3; cdr3_length: 15; cdr3_aa: CAAGEGLTGVSGYTF
v_call: TRBV5-1; cdr3_length: 20; cdr3_aa: CASTPGGGFSGGAGTDTQYF
v_call: TRBV5-1; cdr3_length: 14; cdr3_aa: CASSFFATNEKLFF
v_call: TRBV7-9; cdr3_length: 16; cdr3_aa: CASSLVGDLNTGELFF
v_call: TRBV2; cdr3_length: 16; cdr3_aa: CASRQVPGENTGELFF
v_call: TRBV10-3; cdr3_length: 15; cdr3_aa: CAISETGRNSYEQYF
v_call: TRBV5-1; cdr3_length: 16; cdr3_aa: CASSQTTGRGGETQYF
v_call: TRBV6-1; cdr3_length: 17; cdr3_aa: CASSEILGQGVDQPQHF
v_call: TRBV6-1; cdr3_length: 17; cdr3_aa: CASSEFPQGRQFYGYTF
v_call: TRBV13; cdr3_length: 17; cdr3_aa: CASSLWTGGLSGNTIYF
v_call: TRBV28; cdr3_length: 13; cdr3_aa: CASWGAFTDTQYF
v_call: TRBV6-5; cdr3_length: 15; cdr3_aa: CASSPKAGTYNEQFF
v_call: TRBV19; cdr3_length: 14; cdr3_aa: CASSEQGLVETQYF
v_call: TRBV6-5; cdr3_length: 15; cdr3_aa: CASSYKDRAGSPLHF
v_call: TRBV5-6; cdr3_length: 16; cdr3_aa: CASSLGPLQGFTEAFF
v_call: TRBV28; cdr3_length: 15; cdr3_aa: CASSLNQEDRAGYTF
v_call: TRBV7-6; cdr3_length: 15; cdr3_aa: CASSPIPGDQETQYF
v_call: TRBV27; cdr3_length: 14; cdr3_aa: CASSLASGGDTQYF
v_call: TRBV5-1; cdr3_length: 15; cdr3_aa: CASSLSANSYNEQFF
v_call: TRBV9; cdr3_length: 15; cdr3_aa: CASSATQGSNEKLFF
v_call: TRBV29-1; cdr3_length: 13; cdr3_aa: CSVPTTGAYGYTF
v_call: TRBV10-3; cdr3_length: 17; cdr3_aa: CAVGIGTGAYSNQPQHF
v_call: TRBV4-3; cdr3_length: 15; cdr3_aa: CASSQVADYNSPLHF
v_call: TRBV5-1; cdr3_length: 15; cdr3_aa: CASSLSAANQETQYF
v_call: TRBV6-5; cdr3_length: 14; cdr3_aa: CASSPPKGGGEAFF
v_call: TRBV19; cdr3_length: 17; cdr3_aa: CASHPGTGEAQNTEAFF
v_call: TRBV27; cdr3_length: 15; cdr3_aa: CASSLSSGGWDTQYF
v_call: TRBV30; cdr3_length: 15; cdr3_aa: CAWSVGSGANGKLFF
v_call: TRBV11-2; cdr3_length: 12; cdr3_aa: CAPGRYAGELFF
v_call: TRBV27; cdr3_length: 15; cdr3_aa: CASSLGTGLGETQYF
v_call: TRBV4-3; cdr3_length: 16; cdr3_aa: CASSRTSVTDTDTQYF
v_call: TRBV5-4; cdr3_length: 16; cdr3_aa: CASSLQSGHGGETQYF
v_call: TRBV11-2; cdr3_length: 15; cdr3_aa: CASSFLGTAGNTIYF